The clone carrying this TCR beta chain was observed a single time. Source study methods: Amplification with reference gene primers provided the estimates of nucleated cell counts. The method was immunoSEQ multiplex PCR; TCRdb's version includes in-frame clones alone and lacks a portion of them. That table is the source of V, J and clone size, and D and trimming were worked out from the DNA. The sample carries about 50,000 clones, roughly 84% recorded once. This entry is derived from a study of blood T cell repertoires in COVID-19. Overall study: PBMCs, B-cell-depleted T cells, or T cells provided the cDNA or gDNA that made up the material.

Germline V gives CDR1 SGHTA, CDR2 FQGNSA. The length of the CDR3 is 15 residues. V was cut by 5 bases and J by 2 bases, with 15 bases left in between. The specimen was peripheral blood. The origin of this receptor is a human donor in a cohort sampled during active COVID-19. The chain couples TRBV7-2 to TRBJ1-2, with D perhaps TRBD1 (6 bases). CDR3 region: CASSPRQVTNYGYTF. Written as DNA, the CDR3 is TGTGCCAGCAGCCCCCGACAGGTTACGAACTATGGCTACACCTTC. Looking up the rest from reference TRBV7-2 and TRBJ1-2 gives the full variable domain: GAGVSQSPSNKVTEKGKDVELRCDPISGHTALYWYRQSLGQGLEFLIYFQGNSAPDKSGLPSDRFSAERTGGSVSTLTIQRTQQEDSAVYLCASSPRQVTNYGYTFGSGTRLTVV.